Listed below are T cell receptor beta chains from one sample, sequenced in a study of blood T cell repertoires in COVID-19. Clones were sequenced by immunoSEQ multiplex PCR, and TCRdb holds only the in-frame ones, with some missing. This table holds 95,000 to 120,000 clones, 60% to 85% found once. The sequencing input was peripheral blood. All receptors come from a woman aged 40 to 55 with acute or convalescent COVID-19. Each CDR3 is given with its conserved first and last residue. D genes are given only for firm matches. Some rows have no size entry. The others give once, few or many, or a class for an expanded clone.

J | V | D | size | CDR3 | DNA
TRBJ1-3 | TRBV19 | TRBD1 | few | CASGGTDGWSGNTIYF | TGTGCCAGTGGTGGGACAGATGGTTGGTCTGGAAACACCATATATTTT
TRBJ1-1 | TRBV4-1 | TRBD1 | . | CASSQDRDRGFGATEAFF | TGCGCCAGCAGCCAAGATCGAGACAGGGGTTTTGGAGCCACTGAAGCTTTCTTT
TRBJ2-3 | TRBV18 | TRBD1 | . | CASSPGQGGTDTQYF | TGTGCCAGCTCACCTGGACAGGGAGGCACAGATACGCAGTATTTT
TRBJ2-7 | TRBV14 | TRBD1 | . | CASSSPGTGTYEQYF | TGTGCCAGCAGTTCGCCCGGGACAGGGACTTACGAGCAGTACTTC
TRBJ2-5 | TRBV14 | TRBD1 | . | CASSQDQTGYETQYF | TGTGCCAGCAGCCAAGACCAGACAGGGTACGAGACCCAGTACTTC
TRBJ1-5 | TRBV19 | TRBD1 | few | CASSIITGGVGQPQHF | TGTGCCAGTAGTATTATAACAGGGGGCGTAGGTCAGCCCCAGCATTTT
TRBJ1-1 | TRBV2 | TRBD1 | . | CASSGQGNTEAFF | TGTGCCAGCAGTGGACAGGGGAACACTGAAGCTTTCTTT
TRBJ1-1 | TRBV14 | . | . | CASSQQGNTEAFF | TGTGCCAGCAGCCAACAGGGGAACACTGAAGCTTTCTTT
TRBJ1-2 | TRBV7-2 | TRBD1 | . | CASILMPAGQPYGYTF | TGTGCCAGCATCCTCATGCCCGCGGGACAGCCCTATGGCTACACCTTC
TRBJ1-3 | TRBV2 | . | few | CAQARFSGNTIYF | TGTGCCCAAGCCCGTTTCTCTGGAAACACCATATATTTT
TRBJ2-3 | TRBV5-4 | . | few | CASRGAVTGTDTQYF | TGTGCCAGCAGGGGTGCAGTAACCGGGACAGATACGCAGTATTTT
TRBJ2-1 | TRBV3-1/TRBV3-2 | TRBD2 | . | CASSHLSGTSGGQFF | TGTGCCAGCAGCCACCTTTCCGGGACTAGCGGGGGGCAGTTCTTC
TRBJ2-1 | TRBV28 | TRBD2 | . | CASSSLSGGAVNEQFF | TGTGCCAGCAGTTCTCTTAGCGGGGGGGCGGTAAATGAGCAGTTCTTC
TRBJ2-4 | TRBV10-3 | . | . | CAISDGSRGNIQYF | TGTGCCATCAGCGACGGGTCGCGGGGAAACATTCAGTACTTC
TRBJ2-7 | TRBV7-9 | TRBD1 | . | CASSLAQDRGDEQYF | TGTGCCAGCAGCTTAGCCCAGGACAGGGGCGACGAGCAGTACTTC
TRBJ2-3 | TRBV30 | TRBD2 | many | CAWTLAGGQSDTQYF | TGTGCCTGGACACTAGCGGGGGGGCAATCAGATACGCAGTATTTT
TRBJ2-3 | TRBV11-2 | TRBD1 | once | CASSPQAGGADTQYF | TGTGCCAGCAGCCCCCAAGCAGGGGGCGCAGATACGCAGTATTTT
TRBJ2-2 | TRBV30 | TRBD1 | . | CAWRRDRGPGELFF | TGTGCCTGGCGTAGGGACAGGGGACCCGGGGAGCTGTTTTTT
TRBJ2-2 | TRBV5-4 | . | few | CASSPTAGNTGELFF | TGTGCCAGCAGCCCGACCGCGGGGAACACCGGGGAGCTGTTTTTT
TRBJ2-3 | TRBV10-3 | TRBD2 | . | CAIRPSGGDTQYF | TGTGCCATCAGGCCTAGCGGGGGGGATACGCAGTATTTT
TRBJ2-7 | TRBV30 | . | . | CAWGRGTYEQYF | TGTGCCTGGGGCAGGGGTACCTACGAGCAGTACTTC
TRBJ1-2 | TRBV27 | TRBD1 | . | CASSPQTGVKSGYTF | TGTGCCAGCAGTCCCCAGACAGGGGTTAAGAGTGGCTACACCTTC
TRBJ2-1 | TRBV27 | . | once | CASSFYQGFLYNEQFF | TGTGCCAGCAGTTTTTATCAGGGGTTTTTGTACAATGAGCAGTTCTTC
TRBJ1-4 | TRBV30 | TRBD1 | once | CAWKGTAEKLFF | TGTGCCTGGAAGGGGACAGCAGAAAAACTGTTTTTT
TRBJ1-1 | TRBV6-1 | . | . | CASSEGTELFGAFF | TGTGCCAGCAGTGAAGGGACAGAGCTCTTTGGAGCTTTCTTT
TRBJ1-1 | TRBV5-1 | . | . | CASSRGENTEAFF | TGCGCCAGCAGCAGAGGTGAGAACACTGAAGCTTTCTTT
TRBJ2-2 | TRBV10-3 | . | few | CAARQTTGELFF | TGTGCCGCGAGACAGACAACCGGGGAGCTGTTTTTT
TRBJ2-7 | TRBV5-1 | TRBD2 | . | CASSTSGFLYEQYF | TGCGCCAGCAGCACTAGCGGGTTTCTCTACGAGCAGTACTTC
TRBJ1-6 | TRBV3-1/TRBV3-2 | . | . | CASSQDWAGNSPLHF | TGTGCCAGCAGCCAAGATTGGGCGGGGAATTCACCCCTCCACTTT
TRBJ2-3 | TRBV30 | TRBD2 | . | CAWSSSDGLALYDTQYF | TGTGCCTGGAGTTCCTCCGACGGACTAGCACTTTATGATACGCAGTATTTT
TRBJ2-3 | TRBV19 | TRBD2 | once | CASTVGTSGALRTDTQYF | TGTGCCAGTACTGTAGGGACTAGCGGGGCATTGAGGACAGATACGCAGTATTTT
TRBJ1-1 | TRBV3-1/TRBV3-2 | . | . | CASSRLWGGNTEAFF | TGTGCCAGCAGCCGCCTTTGGGGGGGGAACACTGAAGCTTTCTTT
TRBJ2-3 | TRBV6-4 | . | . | CASSDGGGRGTDTQYF | TGTGCCAGCAGTGACGGGGGGGGCCGGGGCACAGATACGCAGTATTTT
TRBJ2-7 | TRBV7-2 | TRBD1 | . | CASSEGQGAYEQYF | TGTGCCAGCAGCGAGGGACAGGGGGCCTACGAGCAGTACTTC
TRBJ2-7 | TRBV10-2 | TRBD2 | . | CASRRLADSYEQYF | TGCGCCAGCAGGAGACTAGCCGACTCCTACGAGCAGTACTTC
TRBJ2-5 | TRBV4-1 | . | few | CASSQGPTGIQETQYF | TGCGCCAGCAGCCAGGGGCCAACAGGGATACAAGAGACCCAGTACTTC
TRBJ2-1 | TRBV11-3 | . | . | CASSLALPGTPYNEQFF | TGTGCCAGCAGCTTAGCACTCCCCGGGACACCTTACAATGAGCAGTTCTTC
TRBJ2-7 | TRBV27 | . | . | CASSLWRGGSYEQYF | TGTGCCAGCAGTTTATGGCGGGGTGGTTCCTACGAGCAGTACTTC
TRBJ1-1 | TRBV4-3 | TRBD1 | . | CASSQVGQGNTEAFF | TGCGCCAGCAGCCAAGTGGGACAGGGGAACACTGAAGCTTTCTTT
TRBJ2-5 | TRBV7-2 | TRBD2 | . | CASSFGSGGIRETQYF | TGTGCCAGCAGCTTCGGAAGCGGGGGAATTCGGGAGACCCAGTACTTC
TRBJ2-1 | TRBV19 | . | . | CASSKDSRPYNEQFF | TGTGCCAGTAGTAAGGACAGCCGGCCGTACAATGAGCAGTTCTTC
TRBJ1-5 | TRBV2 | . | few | CASSERGFSQPQHF | TGTGCCAGCAGTGAACGGGGGTTCAGCCAGCCCCAGCATTTT
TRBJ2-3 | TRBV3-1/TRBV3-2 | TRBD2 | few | CASSQDSGGDTQYF | TGTGCCAGCAGCCAGGATAGCGGGGGCGATACGCAGTATTTT
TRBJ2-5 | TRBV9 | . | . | CASSVGGLKQETQYF | TGTGCCAGCAGCGTAGGAGGACTGAAACAAGAGACCCAGTACTTC
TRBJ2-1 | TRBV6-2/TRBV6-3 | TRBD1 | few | CASSVQGAGEQFF | TGTGCCAGCAGTGTACAGGGGGCTGGTGAGCAGTTCTTC
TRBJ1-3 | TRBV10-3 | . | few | CAISVGTPSDLYF | TGTGCCATCAGTGTGGGGACACCCTCAGATCTATATTTT
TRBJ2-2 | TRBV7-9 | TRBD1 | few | CASIGRTGRNTGELFF | TGTGCCAGCATAGGGAGGACAGGGAGGAACACCGGGGAGCTGTTTTTT
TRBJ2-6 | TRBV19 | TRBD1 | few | CASSSGQVISGANVLTF | TGTGCCAGTAGTTCAGGACAGGTAATCTCTGGGGCCAACGTCCTGACTTTC
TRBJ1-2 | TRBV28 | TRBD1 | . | CASKRQGEIDYGYTF | TGTGCCAGCAAGAGACAGGGGGAGATCGACTATGGCTACACCTTC
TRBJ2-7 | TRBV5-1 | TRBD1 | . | CASSWGTASYEQYF | TGCGCCAGCAGCTGGGGGACAGCCTCCTACGAGCAGTACTTC